The 14 T cell receptor beta chains below were found in one sample sequenced in a study of shared clonotypes between healthy human individuals. Produced via immunoSEQ multiplex PCR; TCRdb's table is partial and in-frame only. Of 2 million to 2.5 million clones listed, under 95% are singletons. Sequencing was carried out using naive CD4+ T cells from PBMCs. The subset was: CD45RA+ positively selected. The receptors originated from a man in his late teens or twenties in good health. Some clones in this sample may be carry-over from other donors' samples.

This sequence joins TRBV7-2 and TRBJ2-2, with D perhaps TRBD1 or TRBD2 (5 bases each). This CDR3 has 14 amino acids. V lost 5 bases, J lost 6 bases, and 13 bases lay in between. CDR1 is SGHTA and CDR2 is FQGNSA in the germline V gene. CDR3 nucleotides: TGTGCCAGCAGCCGAGAAAGAGGGGCCGGGGAGCTGTTTTTT. Translation: CASSRERGAGELFF.

This clone was counted a single time. The chain has TRBV27 and TRBJ2-1; 8 nucleotides line up with TRBD1. CDR1 MNHEY and CDR2 SMNVEV come from the germline V gene (reference sequence). This CDR3 is 17 amino acids long. The V segment lost 5 bases and the J segment 4 bases; nucleotides outside the gene matches: 13. In nucleotides, the CDR3 is TGTGCCAGCAGTATCGGACAGGGCTTCTCCCAATACAATGAGCAGTTCTTC. Protein: CASSIGQGFSQYNEQFF.

The chain combines TRBV5-4 with TRBJ2-6, with D unresolved. The length of the CDR3 is 15 residues. Per the germline V gene, CDR1 is SGHNT and CDR2 is YYREEE (reference sequence). V was trimmed by 1 base and J by 3 bases, leaving 8 bases between them. The DNA of the CDR3 is TGTGCCAGCAGCTTGCTTGGGAATGGGGCCAACGTCCTGACTTTC. Its protein product is CASSLLGNGANVLTF.

Notes on this clone: The same CDR3 arises from other DNA sequences in this sample as well. The chain recombines TRBV5-1 with TRBJ2-1; no clear D. Trimming stripped 0 bases from V and 8 bases from J, with 9 bases between. This CDR3 contains 13 residues. Germline CDR1 and CDR2: SGHRS and YFSETQ. The CDR3 loop reads CASSLDRGDEQFF. The CDR3 DNA reads as TGCGCCAGCAGCTTGGATCGCGGTGATGAGCAGTTCTTC.

V is TRBV28 and J is TRBJ1-5; D not certain. Trimming pared 6 bases from V and 8 bases from J, leaving 14 bases between. The CDR3 runs 13 residues. CDR1 is MDHEN and CDR2 is SYDVKM in the germline V gene. The CDR3 sequence: CASSLLSGEPQHF. Written as DNA, the CDR3 is TGTGCCAGCAGCCTACTCTCGGGCGAGCCCCAGCATTTT.

The V and J genes are TRBV19 and TRBJ2-5; possibly TRBD1 or TRBD2 for D (6 bases each). Germline V gene lookup returns CDR1 LNHDA and CDR2 SQIVND (reference sequence). Trimming removed 2 bases from V and 3 bases from J, with 13 bases in between. This CDR3 region has 15 residues. The CDR3 DNA is TGTGCCAGTAGTATATCGGGGGCTACGAAAGAGACCCAGTACTTC. Protein product: CASSISGATKETQYF.

V and J are TRBV5-6 and TRBJ2-7; TRBD2 aligns across 8 bases. Trimming took 4 bases from V and 5 from J; bases not matched to a gene: 8. CDR3 length equals 14 residues. Germline V lookup: CDR1 SGHDT, CDR2 YYEEEE. CDR3 region: CASSPGLAFDEQYF. CDR3 bases: TGTGCCAGCAGCCCAGGACTAGCTTTCGACGAGCAGTACTTC.

The chain carries TRBV6-1 and TRBJ2-5; D is possibly TRBD1 (5 bases). The CDR3 is made up of 14 amino acids. V was clipped by 3 bases and J by 5 bases, with 13 bases between them. From germline, CDR1 is MNHNS and CDR2 SASEGT. As DNA, the CDR3 is TGTGCCAGCAGTGAGGGCAGGGTTAGGGAGACCCAGTACTTC. Translation: CASSEGRVRETQYF.

The rearrangement uses TRBV5-1 and TRBJ1-2, with D perhaps matching TRBD1 (6 bases). Trimming pared 4 bases from V and 8 bases from J, leaving 24 bases between. The CDR3 covers 16 residues. CDR1 and CDR2 (germline): SGHRS, YFSETQ. CDR3: CASSVDRRAGIRGYTF. The DNA for the CDR3 is TGCGCCAGCAGCGTAGACAGGCGCGCGGGGATACGCGGCTACACCTTC. Combining the CDR3 with reference TRBV5-1 and TRBJ1-2 gives the whole variable domain KAGVTQTPRYLIKTRGQQVTLSCSPISGHRSVSWYQQTPGQGLQFLFEYFSETQRNKGNFPGRFSGRQFSNSRSEMNVSTLELGDSALYLCASSVDRRAGIRGYTFGSGTRLTVV.

The rearrangement uses TRBV5-5 and TRBJ2-2, with TRBD2 matching over 10 bases. The CDR3 contains 17 residues. With V trimmed by 4 bases and J by 2 bases, 8 bases remained unmatched. CDR1 is SGHKS and CDR2 is YYEKEE in the germline V gene (reference sequence). CDR3: CASSGSGRAGNTGELFF. CDR3 DNA sequence: TGTGCCAGCAGCGGAAGCGGGAGGGCTGGTAACACCGGGGAGCTGTTTTTT.

This clone was detected only a few times. The V call is TRBV29-1, the J call TRBJ1-1, with D maybe TRBD1 (5 bases). Germline CDR1 is SQVTM and CDR2 is ANQGSEA. The CDR3 contains 13 residues. Trimming cost V 4 bases and J 5 bases, with 14 bases left between them. The CDR3 spells CSVGRRGITEAFF. The CDR3 DNA reads as TGCAGCGTTGGTCGGCGGGGGATAACTGAAGCTTTCTTT.

The genes are TRBV7-3 and TRBJ2-1, with 7 bases lining up with TRBD2. The germline gives CDR1 SGHTA, CDR2 FQGTGA. The CDR3 has 14 residues. V gave up 5 bases and J gave up 12 bases; unmatched junction bases: 13. CDR3: CASSPGLAPGGQFF. The CDR3 region has the DNA TGTGCCAGCAGCCCGGGGCTAGCGCCGGGGGGGCAGTTCTTC.

The rearrangement uses TRBV7-8 and TRBJ2-1, with D tentatively TRBD1 (5 bases). The CDR3 totals 13 residues. Germline-derived CDR1 and CDR2 are SGHVS and FQNEAQ. Trimming took 2 bases from V and 15 from J, leaving 17 bases between them. The CDR3 nucleotides are TGTGCCAGCAGCTTAAATCAGGGAATCTCCGTGTTCTTC. It specifies CASSLNQGISVFF.

The V gene is TRBV10-3, the J gene TRBJ1-4; D not resolved. Germline lookup yields CDR1 ENHRY and CDR2 SYGVKD. This CDR3 is built from 14 residues. V was clipped by 3 bases and J by 2 bases, with 7 bases between them. The CDR3 spells CAISDEGTNEKLFF. In nucleotides, the CDR3 is TGTGCCATCAGTGATGAGGGTACTAATGAAAAACTGTTTTTT.